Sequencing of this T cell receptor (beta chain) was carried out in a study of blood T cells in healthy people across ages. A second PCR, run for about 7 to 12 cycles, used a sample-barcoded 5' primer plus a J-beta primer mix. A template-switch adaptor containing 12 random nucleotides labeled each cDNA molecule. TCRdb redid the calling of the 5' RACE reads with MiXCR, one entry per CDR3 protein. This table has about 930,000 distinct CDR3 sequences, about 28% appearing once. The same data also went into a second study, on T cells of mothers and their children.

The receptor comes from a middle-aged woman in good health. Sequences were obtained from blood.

CDR3: CASSLAQGQQETQYF. The CDR3 DNA follows: TGTGCCAGCAGCTTAGCGCAGGGACAGCAAGAGACCCAGTACTTC. This chain links TRBV7-9 with TRBJ2-5; 7 bases are a match to TRBD1. The CDR3 consists of 15 residues. The ends lost 0 bases at V and 2 bases at J; junction bases unmatched: 3. CDR1 is SEHNR, CDR2 FQNEAQ, per germline (reference sequence).